The sequence of this T cell receptor (beta chain) was determined in a study of cytomegalovirus exposure and HLA in healthy donors. About the study: From HLA-typed donors, an early data release held tens of millions of unique TCRs.

For this clone: No antigen is known for it.

Overall study findings and caveats: Previous analysis showed most TCR beta V segments were productive about 90% or about 30% of the time.

V dropped 4 bases and J dropped 7 bases, with 13 bases sitting between them. CDR3 size: 13 residues. Germline values: CDR1 SGHTA, CDR2 FQGNSA. The primer mix had 60 Vbeta and 13 Jbeta primers. Assay used: immunoSEQ multiplex PCR; TCRdb lists only in-frame clones, some missing. This table holds around 170,000 clones, 65% to 85% found once. The J gene is TRBJ1-2, the V gene TRBV7-2, with D possibly TRBD1 on 5 matching bases. The specimen sequenced was PBMCs. The receptor's source is a man in his sixties in good health and CMV-seronegative. CDR3 nucleotide sequence: TGTGCCAGCAGCTCGGGGGGTTGGGCTGGCTACACCTTC. It yields the protein CASSSGGWAGYTF.